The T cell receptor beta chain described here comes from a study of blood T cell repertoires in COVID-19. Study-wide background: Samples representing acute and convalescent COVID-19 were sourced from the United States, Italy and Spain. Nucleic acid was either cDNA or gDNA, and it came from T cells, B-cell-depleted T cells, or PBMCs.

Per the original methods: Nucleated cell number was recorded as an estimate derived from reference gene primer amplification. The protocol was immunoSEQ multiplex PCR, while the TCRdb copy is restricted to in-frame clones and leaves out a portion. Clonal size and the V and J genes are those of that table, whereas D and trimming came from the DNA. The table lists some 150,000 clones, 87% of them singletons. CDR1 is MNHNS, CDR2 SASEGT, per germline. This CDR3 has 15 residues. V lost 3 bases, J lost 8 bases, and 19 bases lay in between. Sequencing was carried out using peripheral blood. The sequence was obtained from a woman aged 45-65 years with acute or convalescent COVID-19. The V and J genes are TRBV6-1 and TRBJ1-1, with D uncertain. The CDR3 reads CASSDIGTAWSEAFF. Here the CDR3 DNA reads TGTGCCAGCAGTGACATAGGTACAGCTTGGTCCGAAGCTTTCTTT.